These 13 T cell receptor beta chains were sequenced from one sample in a study of T cells in Graves' hyperthyroidism and ophthalmopathy. Amplification targeted TCR beta CDR3 regions from RNA transcripts. HTBI primers were used for first-round RT-PCR of the TCR CDR3. TCRdb processed the multiplex PCR reads anew with MiXCR; each CDR3 protein has one entry. The top ten clones hold approximately 29% of a sample with approximately 400,000 distinct CDR3 sequences, 15% of them seen once. The source material was blood. The receptors come from a woman in her 30s with Graves' hyperthyroidism.

This chain connects TRBV20-1 to TRBJ2-1; TRBD2 matches at 12 bases. V was pared by 5 bases and J by 3 bases, with 8 bases of the junction left unmatched. The CDR3 is 16 amino acids. The germline gives CDR1 DFQATT, CDR2 SNEGSKA (reference sequence). CDR3 coding DNA: TGCAGTGCTTCTGCCATACTAGCGGGAGGCTACAATGAGCAGTTCTTC. This translates into CSASAILAGGYNEQFF.

This clonotype was seen ten or more times. V gene TRBV28 combines with J gene TRBJ2-7, with D possibly being TRBD2 (6 bases). CDR3 length: 14 amino acids. Trimming stripped 2 bases from V and 7 bases from J, with 15 bases between. Germline values: CDR1 MDHEN, CDR2 SYDVKM. The chain's CDR3 is CASSLAGTTREQYF. The DNA for the CDR3 is TGTGCCAGCAGTTTAGCGGGGACCACGAGGGAGCAGTACTTC. Full variable domain (missing parts from reference TRBV28 and TRBJ2-7): DVKVTQSSRYLVKRTGEKVFLECVQDMDHENMFWYRQDPGLGLRLIYFSYDVKMKEKGDIPEGYSVSREKKERFSLILESASTNQTSMYLCASSLAGTTREQYFGPGTRLTVT.

The chain is built from TRBV6-1 and TRBJ2-3; D is perhaps TRBD2 (6 bases). The V end was cut by 5 bases, the J end by 4 bases, with 19 bases between. Germline V CDR1 and CDR2: MNHNS, SASEGT. The CDR3 consists of 16 residues. The CDR3 reads CASSPARGRRADTQYF. For the CDR3, the DNA is TGTGCCAGCAGTCCCGCGCGGGGTCGGCGGGCAGATACGCAGTATTTT.

Ten or more counts support this clonotype. The chain couples TRBV19 to TRBJ1-5; TRBD1 matches 7 bases. Germline-derived CDR1 and CDR2 are LNHDA and SQIVND (reference sequence). The CDR3 runs to 15 residues. Germline trimming cut 5 bases from V and 7 bases from J; bases unmatched to any gene: 11. CDR3 residues: CASSARDRVGQPQHF. In nucleotides, the CDR3 is TGTGCCAGTAGTGCGAGAGACAGGGTTGGGCAGCCCCAGCATTTT.

This sequence joins TRBV28 and TRBJ2-2, with D possibly TRBD1 on 7 matching bases. The V gene lost 3 bases and the J gene lost 6 bases, with 11 bases spanning the gap. Germline V CDR1 and CDR2: MDHEN, SYDVKM. The CDR3 loop spans 14 amino acids. The CDR3 coding sequence is TGTGCCAGCAGTTTCGCCAGGGGGGCCGGGGAGCTGTTTTTT. Encoded protein: CASSFARGAGELFF.

The chain links TRBV10-1 to TRBJ2-2, with D unclear. The CDR3 has 12 residues. V dropped 3 bases and J dropped 6 bases, with 5 bases sitting between them. Germline lookup yields CDR1 WNHNN and CDR2 SYGVQD (reference sequence). The CDR3: CASSDGAGELFF. CDR3 coding DNA: TGCGCCAGCAGTGATGGGGCCGGGGAGCTGTTTTTT.

The sample holds many counts of this clonotype. The CDR3 DNA is TGCAGTGCTGCGGACAGTGCAACTAATGAAAAACTGTTTTTT. It translates to CSAADSATNEKLFF. V gene TRBV20-1 combines with J gene TRBJ1-4, with a weak D call TRBD1 (6 bases). The CDR3 runs 14 residues. Deletions cut 5 bases from V and 0 bases from J, with 10 bases between. Germline assignment: CDR1 DFQATT and CDR2 SNEGSKA (reference sequence).

This clonotype was observed at least ten times. The chain recombines TRBV28 with TRBJ2-1; TRBD1 is a possible D gene (5 bases). With 3 bases removed from V and 8 bases from J, the gap between germline ends came to 14 bases. Germline V gene lookup returns CDR1 MDHEN and CDR2 SYDVKM. This CDR3 spans 14 amino acids. The CDR3 DNA reads as TGTGCCAGCAGTTTGACCCCTGGGGCAGATGAGCAGTTCTTC. Translated: CASSLTPGADEQFF.

This clonotype was counted between two and nine times. The chain combines TRBV5-1 with TRBJ2-1, with 14 bases fitting TRBD2. The CDR3 is 16 amino acids. Per germline, CDR1 SGHRS and CDR2 YFSETQ. The V gene end was trimmed by 4 bases and the J gene end by 7 bases; junction bases not matched to a gene: 7. This CDR3 reads CASSIPGLAGANEQFF. The CDR3 nucleotides are TGCGCCAGCAGCATCCCGGGACTAGCGGGAGCGAATGAGCAGTTCTTC.

The chain recombines TRBV6-4 with TRBJ2-7, with TRBD2 matching 7 bases. Trimming cost V 7 bases and J 2 bases; bases outside gene matches: 11. This CDR3 has 15 amino acids. Per germline, CDR1 MRHNA and CDR2 SNTAGT. The CDR3 sequence is CASTRSSGNAYEQYF. CDR3 DNA: TGTGCCAGCACCAGGTCGAGCGGGAATGCCTACGAGCAGTACTTC.

This clonotype appeared a few times. The gene calls are TRBV19 and TRBJ2-1; D remains ambiguous. The germline V gene encodes CDR1 LNHDA and CDR2 SQIVND (reference sequence). The CDR3 has 15 residues. V gave up 4 bases and J gave up 0 bases, with 10 bases separating them. The CDR3 region is CASSNQESSYNEQFF. The DNA for the CDR3 is TGTGCCAGTAGTAATCAGGAGAGCTCCTACAATGAGCAGTTCTTC.

This clonotype was detected ten times or more. The chain has TRBV28 and TRBJ2-1; 9 bases are shared with TRBD2. CDR1 and CDR2 (germline): MDHEN, SYDVKM. V was pared by 6 bases and J by 4 bases, with 7 bases of the junction left unmatched. The CDR3 runs to 15 residues. CDR3: CASRPHSGSYNEQFF. CDR3 nucleotides: TGTGCCAGCAGACCCCATAGCGGGAGTTACAATGAGCAGTTCTTC. The variable domain in full, completed from reference TRBV28 and TRBJ2-1, reads DVKVTQSSRYLVKRTGEKVFLECVQDMDHENMFWYRQDPGLGLRLIYFSYDVKMKEKGDIPEGYSVSREKKERFSLILESASTNQTSMYLCASRPHSGSYNEQFFGPGTRLTVL.

The rearrangement links TRBV9 to TRBJ2-1, with D possibly being TRBD2 (6 bases). This CDR3 is built from 16 residues. Per the germline V gene, CDR1 is SGDLS and CDR2 is YYNGEE. V lost 4 bases and J 0 bases, leaving 14 bases between the germline ends. The DNA for the CDR3 is TGTGCCAGCAGCCTCACGGGAGCTACCTCCTACAATGAGCAGTTCTTC. Translating gives CASSLTGATSYNEQFF.